These 10 T cell receptor beta chains share one sample of origin, sequenced in a study of PD-1 blockade in classical Hodgkin lymphoma. Sequenced by immunoSEQ multiplex PCR; TCRdb stores in-frame clones only, minus some. The sample has 70,000 to 85,000 clones; about 93% are singletons. No patient escaped relapse after autologous stem cell transplantation, and brentuximab vedotin exposure varied. This material consisted of peripheral blood mononuclear cells (PBMCs), taken at baseline. The receptors originated from a human donor with classical Hodgkin lymphoma.

The chain uses TRBV14 and TRBJ2-5, with TRBD2 identical over 7 bases. Germline values: CDR1 SGHDN, CDR2 FVKESK. The CDR3 has 15 residues. J gave up 1 base and V 1 base, and 3 bases lay outside the gene matches. The CDR3 sequence: CASSQAWGGQETQYF. Here the CDR3 DNA reads TGTGCCAGCAGCCAAGCGTGGGGGGGCCAAGAGACCCAGTACTTC.

The count of this clone is one. This chain connects TRBV6-5 to TRBJ2-7; 9 bases line up with TRBD1. J was trimmed by 2 bases and V by 5 bases; bases with no gene match: 7. This CDR3 has 15 residues. Germline values: CDR1 MNHEY, CDR2 SVGAGI. The CDR3 loop is CASSHNRDRAYEQYF. In nucleotides, the CDR3 is TGTGCCAGCAGTCATAACCGGGACAGGGCCTACGAGCAGTACTTC.

This rearrangement joins TRBV10-1 to TRBJ1-4, with 8 bases lining up with TRBD1. There are 14 residues in the CDR3. Germline V lookup: CDR1 WNHNN, CDR2 SYGVQD (reference sequence). Trimming took 5 bases from V and 8 from J; bases not matched to a gene: 7. DNA of the CDR3: TGCGCCAGCAGTTTACAGGGGGTAAGGGAAAAACTGTTTTTT. It yields the protein CASSLQGVREKLFF.

The chain has TRBV5-8 and TRBJ2-5; D is undetermined. The CDR3 extends over 11 amino acids. The V end lost 2 bases, the J end lost 5 bases, and 4 bases lay between the germline ends. Looked up from germline, CDR1 is SGHTS and CDR2 is YDEGEE. The CDR3 loop reads CASSFVETQYF. DNA for the CDR3: TGTGCCAGCAGCTTTGTGGAGACCCAGTACTTC.

The chain has TRBV15 and TRBJ2-3, with 9 bases lining up with TRBD2. The germline CDR1 and CDR2 sequences are LNHNV and YYDKDF (reference sequence). Trimming cost V 0 bases and J 1 base; bases outside gene matches: 8. The CDR3 contains 18 residues. The CDR3 loop is CATSRDGWVAGGTDTQYF. For the CDR3, the DNA is TGTGCCACCAGCAGAGATGGGTGGGTAGCGGGGGGCACAGATACGCAGTATTTT.

This rearrangement joins TRBV7-3 to TRBJ2-1; 11 nucleotides agree with TRBD2. CDR1 and CDR2 (germline): SGHTA, FQGTGA. The CDR3 loop spans 15 amino acids. J gave up 10 bases and V 0 bases, and 5 bases lay outside the gene matches. The CDR3 reads CASSLTGLAAVEQFF. The CDR3 DNA follows: TGTGCCAGCAGCTTAACGGGACTAGCGGCCGTGGAGCAGTTCTTC.

The genes are TRBV10-3 and TRBJ2-1, with 9 bases that match TRBD2. CDR3 size: 16 residues. V gave up 7 bases and J gave up 7 bases; unmatched junction bases: 14. Germline values: CDR1 ENHRY, CDR2 SYGVKD. The CDR3 is CAIIKGVAGDRNEQFF. The CDR3 DNA follows: TGTGCCATCATCAAAGGGGTAGCGGGAGATCGGAATGAGCAGTTCTTC.

V usage is TRBV7-9 and J usage is TRBJ1-1; the D gene is possibly TRBD1 (5 bases). The V gene's germline CDR1 is SEHNR and CDR2 FQNEAQ (reference sequence). With 0 bases removed from V and 6 bases from J, the gap between germline ends came to 23 bases. There are 18 residues in the CDR3. The CDR3 nucleotides read TGTGCCAGCAGCTTAGCGTTATTATGGGGCAGGGACCCCCCTGAAGCTTTCTTT. This translates into CASSLALLWGRDPPEAFF.

V and J are TRBV7-3 and TRBJ1-1; 8 nucleotides agree with TRBD1. Germline CDR1 is SGHTA and CDR2 is FQGTGA. V shed 8 bases, J shed 4 bases, and the junction held 12 bases outside the gene matches. This CDR3 has 15 amino acids. The CDR3 spells CASSKDRGQFTEAFF. CDR3 sequence (DNA): TGTGCCAGCTCGAAAGACAGGGGTCAATTCACTGAAGCTTTCTTT.

This clone was observed a single time. The V call is TRBV11-2, the J call TRBJ2-1; 7 bases align to TRBD1. The V and J ends lost 1 base and 7 bases, in that order; junction bases with no gene match: 13. The V gene's germline CDR1 is SGHAT and CDR2 FQNNGV. The CDR3 consists of 17 residues. As DNA, the CDR3 is TGTGCCAGCAGCTTAGTTGCAGGGGGAGTATTTAGGAATGAGCAGTTCTTC. It encodes CASSLVAGGVFRNEQFF.